Listed here are 24 T cell receptor beta chains from one sample, sequenced in a study of regulatory T cells in long-lasting Graves disease. Arm-PCR of CDR3 regions with iRepertoire HTBI primers generated TCR beta libraries. MiXCR, run by TCRdb on the multiplex PCR reads, gives a single entry per CDR3 protein. This sample has roughly 320,000 distinct CDR3 sequences; over 15% occur once, and the top ten carry approximately 30%. Documented time point: newly diagnosed GD, antithyroid drugs for less than 3 months. PBMC-extracted RNA yielded the TCR library. These data also formed part of another study, on T cells in Graves' hyperthyroidism and ophthalmopathy.

This sample comprised peripheral blood mononuclear cells (PBMCs), obtained at new diagnosis, from a patient treated with antithyroid drugs. The receptors come from a man aged 35 to 55 with Graves disease.

This clonotype was seen ten or more times. This sequence joins TRBV6-5 and TRBJ1-1, with D unresolved. The V end was cut by 2 bases, the J end by 4 bases, with 17 bases between. The CDR3 is 16 amino acids. Germline CDR1 and CDR2: MNHEY and SVGAGI. CDR3 amino acids: CASSYRVGSFFTEAFF. The CDR3 DNA sequence: TGTGCCAGCAGTTACAGGGTAGGCTCATTCTTCACTGAAGCTTTCTTT.

The chain couples TRBV12-3 or TRBV12-4 to TRBJ2-1; D not resolved. Trimming took off 6 bases at V and 5 bases at J, with 11 bases between the two ends. The length of the CDR3 is 13 residues. CDR3 nucleotide sequence: TGTGCCAGCAGCCCTAGGGTGGACAATGAGCAGTTCTTC. Translating gives CASSPRVDNEQFF.

This sequence joins TRBV12-3 or TRBV12-4 and TRBJ1-3; D call uncertain. This CDR3 comprises 17 residues. V lost 6 bases to trimming and J lost 3 bases, with 21 bases between them. CDR3 nucleotides: TGTGCCAGCAGCAACGTTCGGTGGTCAGGCTTTGGAAACACCATATATTTT. This sequence encodes CASSNVRWSGFGNTIYF.

V is TRBV3-1 and J is TRBJ2-5; D gene uncertain. V lost 1 base to trimming and J lost 5 bases, with 8 bases between them. CDR1 is LGHDT and CDR2 is YNNKEL in the germline V gene (reference sequence). The CDR3 has 13 amino acids. Here the CDR3 reads CASSQAVPETQYF. As DNA, the CDR3 is TGTGCCAGCAGCCAAGCGGTTCCGGAGACCCAGTACTTC.

This clonotype was found many times. The chain uses TRBV3-1 and TRBJ2-5; TRBD1 or TRBD2 may be the D gene (5 bases each). The CDR3 is 15 residues long. Trimming took 3 bases from V and 4 from J, leaving 15 bases between them. In germline, CDR1 is LGHDT, CDR2 YNNKEL (reference sequence). The DNA for the CDR3 is TGTGCCAGCAGCCACGGGGCGCCCTTGGGAGAGACCCAGTACTTC. Translated, it gives CASSHGAPLGETQYF.

This clonotype has ten or more counts. The chain has TRBV9 and TRBJ1-2, with unresolved D. CDR3 size: 12 residues. The germline V and J ends were trimmed by 4 bases and 3 bases, with 7 bases remaining between them. Germline CDR1 reads SGDLS; CDR2 reads YYNGEE. The CDR3 sequence: CASSFQDYGYTF. CDR3 coding DNA: TGTGCCAGCAGCTTCCAGGACTATGGCTACACCTTC. Using reference TRBV9 and TRBJ1-2 for the parts outside the CDR3, the full variable domain is DSGVTQTPKHLITATGQRVTLRCSPRSGDLSVYWYQQSLDQGLQFLIQYYNGEERAKGNILERFSAQQFPDLHSELNLSSLELGDSALYFCASSFQDYGYTFGSGTRLTVV.

The genes are TRBV14 and TRBJ1-4; 9 bases map to TRBD1. This CDR3 comprises 14 residues. CDR1 SGHDN and CDR2 FVKESK come from the germline V gene. With V trimmed by 5 bases and J by 7 bases, 5 bases remained unmatched. CDR3 amino acids: CASSGTGQGEKLFF. CDR3 in DNA: TGTGCCAGCAGCGGGACAGGGCAAGGTGAAAAACTGTTTTTT.

Note on this clonotype: A read error may explain this, as a much larger clone is one base away. The rearrangement links TRBV6-1 to TRBJ2-4; 9 bases line up with TRBD1. The CDR3 sequence is 15 residues long. The V segment lost 6 bases and the J segment 11 bases; nucleotides outside the gene matches: 14. Germline V gene sequence: CDR1 MNHNS, CDR2 SASEGT. As DNA, the CDR3 is TGTGCCAGCAGCAGACAGGGGGGGACAGTCGTTGTTCAGTACTTC. Translating it yields CASSRQGGTVVVQYF.

The rearrangement links TRBV20-1 to TRBJ2-1; 8 bases agree with TRBD2. The V gene's germline CDR1 is DFQATT and CDR2 SNEGSKA (reference sequence). The CDR3 length is 14 residues. Trimming at V came to 5 bases and at J to 5 bases, leaving 8 bases not matched to a gene. For the CDR3, the DNA is TGCAGTGCTCCCTACGGGGGGGGGGACAATGAGCAGTTCTTC. It is translated as CSAPYGGGDNEQFF.

This clonotype was observed at least ten times. The genes are TRBV18 and TRBJ2-3, with D perhaps TRBD1 (5 bases). V gave up 5 bases and J gave up 4 bases, with 13 bases separating them. The length of the CDR3 is 14 residues. Germline V gene data show CDR1 as KGHSH and CDR2 as LQKENI. DNA for the CDR3: TGTGCCAGCTCAAACCTCAGGGCTGCAGATACGCAGTATTTT. It translates to CASSNLRAADTQYF. The full variable domain, in which reference TRBV18 and TRBJ2-3 provide the parts outside the CDR3, is NAGVMQNPRHLVRRRGQEARLRCSPMKGHSHVYWYRQLPEEGLKFMVYLQKENIIDESGMPKERFSAEFPKEGPSILRIQQVVRGDSAAYFCASSNLRAADTQYFGPGTRLTVL.

There are a few counts of this clonotype. This chain links TRBV11-2 with TRBJ2-7; 8 bases match TRBD1. Germline loops: CDR1 SGHAT, CDR2 FQNNGV. V was pared by 5 bases and J by 2 bases, with 5 bases of the junction left unmatched. This CDR3 is 14 amino acids long. The CDR3, as DNA: TGTGCCAGCAGCATCCGACAGGGGACCTACGAGCAGTACTTC. Its protein is CASSIRQGTYEQYF.

This clonotype was seen repeatedly, ten times or more. The chain links TRBV20-1 to TRBJ2-7, with TRBD1 matching over 8 bases. The CDR3 contains 16 residues. Germline V gene data show CDR1 as DFQATT and CDR2 as SNEGSKA (reference sequence). After removal of 0 bases from V and 7 bases from J, the junction contained 14 bases not matched to a gene. The DNA for the CDR3 is TGCAGTGCTAGAGATTTAGGATACAGGGGGTGGCGGGAGCAGTACTTC. Translating gives CSARDLGYRGWREQYF.

This clonotype appeared many times. V usage is TRBV5-1 and J usage is TRBJ2-5; maybe TRBD2 (6 bases). The V end lost 4 bases, the J end lost 5 bases, and 15 bases lay between the germline ends. Germline V gene lookup returns CDR1 SGHRS and CDR2 YFSETQ. The CDR3 spans 14 residues. Here the CDR3 reads CASSPGPSVETQYF. In nucleotides, the CDR3 is TGCGCCAGCAGCCCCGGACCTAGCGTGGAGACCCAGTACTTC. Using reference TRBV5-1 and TRBJ2-5 for the parts outside the CDR3, the full variable domain is KAGVTQTPRYLIKTRGQQVTLSCSPISGHRSVSWYQQTPGQGLQFLFEYFSETQRNKGNFPGRFSGRQFSNSRSEMNVSTLELGDSALYLCASSPGPSVETQYFGPGTRLLVL.

V and J are TRBV7-9 and TRBJ2-1; 12 nucleotides match TRBD2. The junction had 5 bases not matched to a gene; V was cut back by 9 bases and J by 8 bases. CDR1 and CDR2 from the germline V gene are SEHNR and FQNEAQ (reference sequence). The CDR3 extends over 13 amino acids. CDR3 loop: CARQTSGGDEQFF. In DNA, the CDR3 is TGTGCCAGACAGACTAGCGGGGGTGATGAGCAGTTCTTC.

This clonotype was counted ten times or more. CDR3 nucleotides: TGTGCCAGCAGCCATGGGACAGGGAGGCTTGGCACTGAAGCTTTCTTT. Its translation is CASSHGTGRLGTEAFF. The V and J genes are TRBV3-1 and TRBJ1-1; TRBD1 aligns across 9 bases. The V gene's germline CDR1 is LGHDT and CDR2 YNNKEL (reference sequence). The V segment lost 3 bases and the J segment 4 bases; nucleotides outside the gene matches: 9. The CDR3 length is 16 residues.

In this sample, this clonotype turned up many times. The chain links TRBV12-3 or TRBV12-4 to TRBJ1-2; D may be TRBD1 (5 bases). The CDR3 has 14 amino acids. V lost 5 bases to trimming and J lost 2 bases, with 12 bases between them. This CDR3 is CASSPTVSNYGYTF. CDR3 coding DNA: TGTGCCAGCAGTCCGACAGTTTCCAACTATGGCTACACCTTC.

This chain joins TRBV28 and TRBJ1-6, with D possibly matching TRBD1 (6 bases). The V gene lost 8 bases and the J gene lost 5 bases, with 19 bases spanning the gap. The CDR3 has 16 amino acids. Germline V gene sequence: CDR1 MDHEN, CDR2 SYDVKM. The DNA for the CDR3 is TGTGCCAGCGGAGGGGGAGCACAGGGAAATAATTCACCCCTCCACTTT. It translates to CASGGGAQGNNSPLHF.

This clonotype was seen a handful of times. This chain links TRBV28 with TRBJ2-2; tentative D call: TRBD2 (7 bases). Trimming removed 11 bases from V and 0 bases from J, with 13 bases in between. Germline V gene sequence: CDR1 MDHEN, CDR2 SYDVKM. The CDR3 length is 14 residues. CDR3 DNA sequence: TGTGCCTTAGGGGGGGGCCCGAACACCGGGGAGCTGTTTTTT. Its translation: CALGGGPNTGELFF.

In its sample, this clonotype was seen many times. The rearrangement uses TRBV2 and TRBJ2-7; no definite D call. The CDR3 runs 11 residues. V dropped 6 bases and J dropped 6 bases, with 9 bases sitting between them. CDR1 and CDR2 from the germline V gene are SNHLY and FYNNEI. The CDR3 DNA follows: TGTGCCAGCAGCCTACTCTCCGAGCAGTACTTC. It yields the protein CASSLLSEQYF.

There are many counts of this clonotype. The chain couples TRBV12-3 or TRBV12-4 to TRBJ2-1, with D possibly TRBD2 on 7 matching bases. The CDR3 has 14 amino acids. V was pared by 3 bases and J by 15 bases, with 21 bases between. The CDR3 spells CASSFSGRGRRLFF. The CDR3 DNA sequence: TGTGCCAGCAGTTTCTCGGGGAGGGGGAGACGACTGTTCTTC.

The genes are TRBV19 and TRBJ1-4; no clear D. Germline assignment: CDR1 LNHDA and CDR2 SQIVND (reference sequence). The CDR3 sequence is 13 residues long. V was shortened by 5 bases and J by 8 bases, with 12 bases between the two germline ends. This CDR3 reads CASSVQNEEKLFF. CDR3 in DNA: TGTGCCAGTAGTGTCCAGAATGAGGAAAAACTGTTTTTT.

At least ten counts were recorded for this clonotype. The chain recombines TRBV7-8 with TRBJ2-7, with no clear D. The CDR3 covers 13 residues. The ends were cut back, 0 bases at V and 5 bases at J, with 8 bases in the middle. The germline CDR1 and CDR2 sequences are SGHVS and FQNEAQ. The DNA for the CDR3 is TGTGCCAGCAGCTTAGCGGGTCAAAACGAGCAGTACTTC. The encoded protein is CASSLAGQNEQYF.

This clonotype has just a few counts. The chain carries TRBV4-2 and TRBJ1-1; no definite D call. The CDR3 extends over 14 amino acids. Trimming stripped 4 bases from V and 1 base from J, with 10 bases between. The germline gives CDR1 LGHNA, CDR2 YNFKEQ. This chain's CDR3 is CASSPTPRNTEAFF. CDR3 DNA sequence: TGTGCCAGCAGCCCGACCCCAAGGAACACTGAAGCTTTCTTT.

This clonotype was observed many times. V gene TRBV7-2 combines with J gene TRBJ2-1; 7 bases are a match to TRBD2. V was pared by 1 base and J by 10 bases, with 4 bases of the junction left unmatched. The CDR3 is 13 residues long. Germline V gives CDR1 SGHTA, CDR2 FQGNSA. CDR3 in amino acids: CASSLVWRGEQFF. DNA for the CDR3: TGTGCCAGCAGCTTAGTCTGGCGGGGGGAGCAGTTCTTC. The full variable domain, completed using reference TRBV7-2 and TRBJ2-1, is GAGVSQSPSNKVTEKGKDVELRCDPISGHTALYWYRQSLGQGLEFLIYFQGNSAPDKSGLPSDRFSAERTGGSVSTLTIQRTQQEDSAVYLCASSLVWRGEQFFGPGTRLTVL.